The source of this T cell receptor beta chain is a study of HIV-infected patients and healthy controls. Findings of the study overall: The authors saw processing only sixteen HIV-infected individuals as a major limitation on generality. HIV-associated CDR3 frequencies dropped significantly during therapy; CMV-associated ones, mostly rising, changed nonsignificantly.

As for this clonotype: Antigen unknown.

Around 450 ng RNA was reverse transcribed with alpha and beta constant-region primers. Each of the alpha and beta chains got its own library through chain-specific third strand synthesis with indices. A single record per CDR3 protein comes from TCRdb applying MiXCR to the 5' RACE reads. The sample lists around 13,000 distinct CDR3 sequences; 9.9% were seen once. The germline gives CDR1 SGHVS, CDR2 FQNEAQ. The V end was cut by 5 bases, the J end by 5 bases, with 18 bases between. The CDR3 extends over 15 amino acids. The repertoire came from unfractionated whole blood and reflected all unsorted peripheral T cells. Four of the ten uninfected healthy control donors were sampled twice, three to four months apart. RNA came from more than 2 ml of peripheral blood.

The clonotype was recovered from an adult in good health. Source material: blood. The chain combines TRBV7-8 with TRBJ2-5; D is possibly TRBD1 (8 bases). CDR3 residues: CASSIGQGGQETQYF. The CDR3 nucleotides are TGTGCCAGCAGCATCGGACAGGGAGGGCAGGAGACCCAGTACTTC.